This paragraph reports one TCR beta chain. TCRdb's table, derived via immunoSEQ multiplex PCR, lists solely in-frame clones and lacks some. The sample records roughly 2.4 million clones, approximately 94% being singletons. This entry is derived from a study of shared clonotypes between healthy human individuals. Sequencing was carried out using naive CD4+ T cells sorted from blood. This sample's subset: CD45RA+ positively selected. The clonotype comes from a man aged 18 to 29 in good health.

CDR3 sequence reads: CASSVARETQYF. The CDR3 DNA sequence: TGCGCCAGCAGCGTGGCGAGGGAGACCCAGTACTTC. V is TRBV5-1 and J is TRBJ2-5; no clear D. The CDR3 consists of 12 residues. Looked up from germline, CDR1 is SGHRS and CDR2 is YFSETQ. V was cut by 4 bases and J by 5 bases, with 9 bases left in between.